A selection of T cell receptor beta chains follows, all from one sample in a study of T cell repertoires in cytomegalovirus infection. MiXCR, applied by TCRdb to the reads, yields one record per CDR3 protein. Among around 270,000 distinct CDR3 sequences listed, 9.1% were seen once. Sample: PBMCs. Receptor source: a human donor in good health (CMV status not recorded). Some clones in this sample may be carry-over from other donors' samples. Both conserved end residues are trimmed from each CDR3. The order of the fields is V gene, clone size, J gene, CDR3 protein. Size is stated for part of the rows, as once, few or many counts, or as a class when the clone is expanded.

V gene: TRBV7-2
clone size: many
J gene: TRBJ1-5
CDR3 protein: ASSLEIQRLGQPQH

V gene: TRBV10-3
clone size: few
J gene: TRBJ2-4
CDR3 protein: AISESRTGENIQY

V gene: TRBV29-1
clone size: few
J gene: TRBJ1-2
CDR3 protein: SARDIGEGGYT

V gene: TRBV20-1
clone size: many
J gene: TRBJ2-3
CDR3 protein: SAPFADTQY

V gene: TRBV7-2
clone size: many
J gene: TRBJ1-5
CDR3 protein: ASSLELGNSNQPQH

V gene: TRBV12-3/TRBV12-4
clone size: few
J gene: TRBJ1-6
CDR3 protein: ASSGGTVNSPLH

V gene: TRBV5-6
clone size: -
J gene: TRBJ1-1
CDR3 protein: ASSLLGGDWNTEAF

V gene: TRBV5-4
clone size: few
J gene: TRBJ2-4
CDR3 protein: ASSLGLAGVQNIQY

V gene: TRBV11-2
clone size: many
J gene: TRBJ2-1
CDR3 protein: ASSLEGGAGGLQF

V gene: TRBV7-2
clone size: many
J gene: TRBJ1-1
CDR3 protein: ASSSRTTGTEAF

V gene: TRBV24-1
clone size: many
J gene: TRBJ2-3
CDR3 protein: ATSDLKIAVGGAADTQY

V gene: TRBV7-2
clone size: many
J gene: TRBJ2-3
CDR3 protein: ASATSGKADTQY

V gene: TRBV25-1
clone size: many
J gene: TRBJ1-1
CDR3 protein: ASRQTGKNTEAF

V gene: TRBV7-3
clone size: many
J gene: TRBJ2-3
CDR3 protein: ASSLRIASTDTQY

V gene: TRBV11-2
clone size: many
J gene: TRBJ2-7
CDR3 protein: ASSLARNEQY

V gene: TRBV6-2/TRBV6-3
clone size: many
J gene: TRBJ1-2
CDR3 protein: ASSGQGASHGYT

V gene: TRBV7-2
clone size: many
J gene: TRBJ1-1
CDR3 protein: ASSLGQGVVTEAF

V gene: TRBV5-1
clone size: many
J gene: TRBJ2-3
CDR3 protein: ASSGLAGGSSTDTQY

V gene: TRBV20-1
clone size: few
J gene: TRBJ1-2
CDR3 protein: SASGTAYGYT

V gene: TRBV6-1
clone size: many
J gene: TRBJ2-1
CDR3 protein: ASSSGLNNEQF

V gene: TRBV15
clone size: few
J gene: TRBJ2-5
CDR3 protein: ATSGRDFLETQY

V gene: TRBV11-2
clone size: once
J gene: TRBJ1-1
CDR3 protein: ASSLGRQRNTEAF

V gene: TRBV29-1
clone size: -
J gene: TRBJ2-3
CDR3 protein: SVGLAGGMQY

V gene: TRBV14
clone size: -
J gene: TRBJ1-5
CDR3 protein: ASSQGTPGQPQH

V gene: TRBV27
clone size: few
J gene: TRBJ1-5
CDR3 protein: ASSLTAYSNQPQH

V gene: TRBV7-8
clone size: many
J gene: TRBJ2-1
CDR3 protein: ASSSSGRADNEQF

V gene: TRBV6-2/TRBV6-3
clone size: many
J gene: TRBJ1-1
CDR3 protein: ASSYSGGRHTEAF

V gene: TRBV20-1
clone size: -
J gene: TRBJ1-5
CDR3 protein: SARLGHNNQPQH

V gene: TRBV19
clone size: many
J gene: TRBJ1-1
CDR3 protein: ASSEVGEGWRMGTEAF

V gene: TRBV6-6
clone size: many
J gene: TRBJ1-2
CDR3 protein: ASSPAGGYGYT

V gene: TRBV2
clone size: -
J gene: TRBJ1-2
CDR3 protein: ASSAIETGAIKGYT

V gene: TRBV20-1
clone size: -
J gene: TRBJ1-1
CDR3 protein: SASRSSNTEAF

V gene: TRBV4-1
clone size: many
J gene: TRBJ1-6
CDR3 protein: ASSQDVQTSSYNSPLH

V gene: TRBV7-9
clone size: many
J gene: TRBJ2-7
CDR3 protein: ASSLWTGASYEQY

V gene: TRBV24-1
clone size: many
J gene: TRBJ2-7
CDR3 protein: ATSDAGTFTHEQY

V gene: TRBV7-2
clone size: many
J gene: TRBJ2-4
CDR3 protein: ASSLGSQNIQY

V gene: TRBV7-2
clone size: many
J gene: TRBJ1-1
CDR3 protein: ASSSYGGGGGTEAF